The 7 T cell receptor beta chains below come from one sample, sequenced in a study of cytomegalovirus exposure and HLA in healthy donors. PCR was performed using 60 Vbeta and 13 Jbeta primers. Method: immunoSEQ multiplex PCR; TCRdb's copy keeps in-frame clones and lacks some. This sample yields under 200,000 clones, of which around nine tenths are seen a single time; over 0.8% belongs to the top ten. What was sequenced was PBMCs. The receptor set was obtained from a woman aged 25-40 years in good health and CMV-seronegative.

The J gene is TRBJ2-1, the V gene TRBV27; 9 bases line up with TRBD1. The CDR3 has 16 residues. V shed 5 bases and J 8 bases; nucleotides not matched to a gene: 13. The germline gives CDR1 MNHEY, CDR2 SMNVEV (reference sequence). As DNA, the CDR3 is TGTGCCAGCAGTCTCCGCCACGGACAGGGGAGGCATGAGCAGTTCTTC. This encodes CASSLRHGQGRHEQFF.

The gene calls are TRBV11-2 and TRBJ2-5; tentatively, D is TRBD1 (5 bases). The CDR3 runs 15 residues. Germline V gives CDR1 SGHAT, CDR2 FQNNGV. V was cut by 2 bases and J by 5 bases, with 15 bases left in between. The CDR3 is CASSLPGFGQETQYF. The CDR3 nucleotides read TGTGCCAGCAGCTTACCAGGGTTCGGTCAGGAGACCCAGTACTTC.

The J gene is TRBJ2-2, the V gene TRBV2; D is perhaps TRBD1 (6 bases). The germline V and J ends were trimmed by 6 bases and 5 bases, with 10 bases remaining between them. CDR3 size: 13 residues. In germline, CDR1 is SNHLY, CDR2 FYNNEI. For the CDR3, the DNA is TGTGCCAGCAGCGAACAGGGAACCGGGGAGCTGTTTTTT. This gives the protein CASSEQGTGELFF.

CDR3 sequence: CAWSPATGSYYGYTF. The CDR3 DNA reads TGTGCCTGGAGTCCAGCGACAGGGTCCTACTATGGCTACACCTTC. This chain joins TRBV30 and TRBJ1-2, with TRBD1 identical over 7 bases. V dropped 2 bases and J dropped 3; count of bases not matched to a gene: 9. The germline V gene encodes CDR1 GTSNPN and CDR2 SVGIG (reference sequence). The CDR3 runs to 15 residues.

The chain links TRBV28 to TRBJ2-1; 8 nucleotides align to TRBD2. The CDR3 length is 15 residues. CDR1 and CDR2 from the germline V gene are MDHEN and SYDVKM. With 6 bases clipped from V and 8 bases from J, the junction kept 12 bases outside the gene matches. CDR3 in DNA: TGTGCCAGCAGCCGAGCGGGGGTACATAGCGATGAGCAGTTCTTC. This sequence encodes CASSRAGVHSDEQFF.

The CDR3 is CASSWTENTGELFF. The CDR3 region has the DNA TGTGCCAGCAGTTGGACAGAGAACACCGGGGAGCTGTTTTTT. The J gene is TRBJ2-2, the V gene TRBV2; a weak D match, TRBD1 (6 bases). The V end was cut by 5 bases, the J end by 1 base, with 8 bases between. The CDR3 covers 14 residues. Germline V gives CDR1 SNHLY, CDR2 FYNNEI.

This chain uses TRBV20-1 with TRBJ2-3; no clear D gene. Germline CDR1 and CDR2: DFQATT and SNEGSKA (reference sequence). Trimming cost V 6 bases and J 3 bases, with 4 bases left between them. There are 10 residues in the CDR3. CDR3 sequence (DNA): TGCAGTGCCTTGACAGATACGCAGTATTTT. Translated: CSALTDTQYF.